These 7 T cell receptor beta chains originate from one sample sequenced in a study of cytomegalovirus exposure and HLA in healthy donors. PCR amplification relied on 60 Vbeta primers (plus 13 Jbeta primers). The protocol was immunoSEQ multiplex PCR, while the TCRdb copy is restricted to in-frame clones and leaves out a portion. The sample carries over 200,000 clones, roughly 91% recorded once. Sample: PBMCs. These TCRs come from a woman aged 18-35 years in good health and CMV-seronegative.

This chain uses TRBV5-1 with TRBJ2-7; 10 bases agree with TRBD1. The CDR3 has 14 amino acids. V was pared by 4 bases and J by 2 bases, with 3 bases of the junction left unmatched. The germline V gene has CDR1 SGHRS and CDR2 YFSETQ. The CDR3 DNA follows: TGCGCCAGCAGCCCTGGGACAGGGGCCTACGAGCAGTACTTC. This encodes CASSPGTGAYEQYF.

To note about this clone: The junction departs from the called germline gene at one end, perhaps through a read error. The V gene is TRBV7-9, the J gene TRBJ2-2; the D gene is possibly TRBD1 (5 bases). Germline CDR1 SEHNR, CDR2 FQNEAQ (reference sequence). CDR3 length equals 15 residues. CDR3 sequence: CGSSFNTGNTGELFF. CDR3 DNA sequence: TGTGGCAGCAGCTTCAATACAGGGAACACCGGGGAGCTGTTTTTT.

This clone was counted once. The CDR3 DNA is TGTGCCAGCAGCTTAGTGGGACAGGGCCGCTATGGCTACACCTTC. Its protein is CASSLVGQGRYGYTF. The V call is TRBV11-2, the J call TRBJ1-2; 9 bases map to TRBD1. The trim removed 1 base at V and 4 bases at J, leaving 4 bases unmatched. The CDR3 length is 15 residues. Per germline, CDR1 SGHAT and CDR2 FQNNGV.

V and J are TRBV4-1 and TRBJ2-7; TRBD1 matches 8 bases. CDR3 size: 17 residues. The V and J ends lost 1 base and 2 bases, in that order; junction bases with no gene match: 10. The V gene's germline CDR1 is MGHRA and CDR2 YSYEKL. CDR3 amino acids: CASSQGPGRDRTYEQYF. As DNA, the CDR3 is TGCGCCAGCAGCCAAGGACCCGGCCGGGACAGGACCTACGAGCAGTACTTC.

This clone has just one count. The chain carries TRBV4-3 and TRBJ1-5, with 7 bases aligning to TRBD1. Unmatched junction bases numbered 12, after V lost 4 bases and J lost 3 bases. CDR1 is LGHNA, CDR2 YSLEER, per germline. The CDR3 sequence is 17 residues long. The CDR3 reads CASSPERGLKNNQPQHF. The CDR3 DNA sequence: TGCGCCAGCAGCCCCGAGAGGGGGCTGAAAAACAATCAGCCCCAGCATTTT.

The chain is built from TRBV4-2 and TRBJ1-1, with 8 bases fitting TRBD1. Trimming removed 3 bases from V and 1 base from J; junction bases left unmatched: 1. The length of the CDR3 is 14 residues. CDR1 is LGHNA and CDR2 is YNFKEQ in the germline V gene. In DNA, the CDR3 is TGTGCCAGCAGCCAGGACAGGGCGAACACTGAAGCTTTCTTT. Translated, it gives CASSQDRANTEAFF.

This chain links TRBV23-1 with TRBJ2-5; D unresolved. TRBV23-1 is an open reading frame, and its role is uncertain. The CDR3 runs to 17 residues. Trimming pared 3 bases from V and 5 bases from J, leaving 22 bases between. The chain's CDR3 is CASSHHGFPRGEETQYF. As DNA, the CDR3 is TGCGCCAGCAGTCACCATGGATTCCCCCGCGGAGAGGAGACCCAGTACTTC.